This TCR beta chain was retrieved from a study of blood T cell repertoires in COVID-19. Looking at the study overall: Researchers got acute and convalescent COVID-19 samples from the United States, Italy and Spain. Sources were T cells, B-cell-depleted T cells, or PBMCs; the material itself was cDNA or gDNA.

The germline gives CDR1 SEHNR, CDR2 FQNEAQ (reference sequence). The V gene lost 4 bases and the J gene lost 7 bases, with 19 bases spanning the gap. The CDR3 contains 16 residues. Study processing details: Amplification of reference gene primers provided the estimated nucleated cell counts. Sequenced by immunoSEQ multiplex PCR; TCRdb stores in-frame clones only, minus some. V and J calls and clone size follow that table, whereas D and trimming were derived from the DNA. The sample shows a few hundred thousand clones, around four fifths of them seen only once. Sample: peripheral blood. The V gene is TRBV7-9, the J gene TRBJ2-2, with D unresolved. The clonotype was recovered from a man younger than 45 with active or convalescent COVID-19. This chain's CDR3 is CASSSTVYQRGGELFF. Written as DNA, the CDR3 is TGTGCCAGCAGCTCTACGGTCTACCAGAGAGGCGGGGAGCTGTTTTTT. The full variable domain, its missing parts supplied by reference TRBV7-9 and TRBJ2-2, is DTGVSQNPRHKITKRGQNVTFRCDPISEHNRLYWYRQTLGQGPEFLTYFQNEAQLEKSRLLSDRFSAERPKGSFSTLEIQRTEQGDSAMYLCASSSTVYQRGGELFFGEGSRLTVL.